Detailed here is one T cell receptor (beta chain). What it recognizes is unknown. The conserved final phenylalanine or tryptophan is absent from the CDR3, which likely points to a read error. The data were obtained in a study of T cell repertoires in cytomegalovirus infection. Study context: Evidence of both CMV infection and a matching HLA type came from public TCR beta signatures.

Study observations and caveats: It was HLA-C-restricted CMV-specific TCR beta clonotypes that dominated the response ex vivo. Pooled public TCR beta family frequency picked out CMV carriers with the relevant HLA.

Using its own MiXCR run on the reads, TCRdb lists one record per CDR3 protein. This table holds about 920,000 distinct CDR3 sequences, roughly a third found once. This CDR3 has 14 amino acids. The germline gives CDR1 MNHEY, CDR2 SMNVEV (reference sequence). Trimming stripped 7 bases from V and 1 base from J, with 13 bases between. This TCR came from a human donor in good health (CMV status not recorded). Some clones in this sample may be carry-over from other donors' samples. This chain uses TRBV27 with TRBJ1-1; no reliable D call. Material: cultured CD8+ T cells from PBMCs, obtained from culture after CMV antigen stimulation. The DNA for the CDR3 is TGTGCCAGCAACCCCGGGGTGGGGAACACTGAAGCTTTCTGT. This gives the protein CASNPGVGNTEAFC.